The 13 T cell receptor beta chains reported below all come from one sample, sequenced in a study of blood T cell repertoires in COVID-19. Sequenced by immunoSEQ multiplex PCR; TCRdb stores in-frame clones only, minus some. The table lists about 180,000 clones, 80% to 90% of them singletons. Specimen: peripheral blood. These receptors were obtained from a human donor with active or convalescent COVID-19. The donor label of this sample is uncertain.

The chain recombines TRBV19 with TRBJ2-2; TRBD2 aligns across 8 bases. The length of the CDR3 is 17 residues. Trimming cost V 7 bases and J 4 bases; bases outside gene matches: 14. In germline, CDR1 is LNHDA, CDR2 SQIVND (reference sequence). The CDR3 reads CASILSIAGGPTGELFF. The CDR3 DNA sequence: TGTGCCAGTATTTTATCGATTGCGGGAGGCCCCACCGGGGAGCTGTTTTTT.

This rearrangement joins TRBV27 to TRBJ2-2; 7 bases are shared with TRBD2. Trimming took 5 bases from V and 6 from J; bases not matched to a gene: 12. The CDR3 spans 16 residues. Germline-derived CDR1 and CDR2 are MNHEY and SMNVEV (reference sequence). CDR3 amino acids: CASSPSPAGRAGELFF. CDR3 in DNA: TGTGCCAGCAGTCCCAGCCCAGCGGGAAGGGCCGGGGAGCTGTTTTTT.

The chain has TRBV19 and TRBJ1-2; unclear D gene. Germline V gene lookup returns CDR1 LNHDA and CDR2 SQIVND (reference sequence). There are 12 residues in the CDR3. Trimming shortened V by 5 bases and J by 8 bases, and 12 bases separated the two germline ends. The CDR3 coding sequence is TGTGCCAGTAGTTCCGGGAGGGTCGGCTACACCTTC. Translation gives CASSSGRVGYTF.

This chain joins TRBV30 and TRBJ2-1; tentatively, D is TRBD2 (6 bases). The germline CDR1 and CDR2 sequences are GTSNPN and SVGIG (reference sequence). The CDR3 totals 15 residues. The germline V and J ends were trimmed by 4 bases and 3 bases, with 16 bases remaining between them. CDR3 region: CAWKSLAVGYNEQFF. CDR3 sequence (DNA): TGTGCCTGGAAGTCCTTAGCGGTGGGCTACAATGAGCAGTTCTTC.

The V and J genes are TRBV6-1 and TRBJ2-7; 7 bases fit TRBD2. V lost 2 bases to trimming and J lost 2 bases; unmatched junction nucleotides: 3. The CDR3 sequence is 14 residues long. In germline, CDR1 is MNHNS, CDR2 SASEGT. The CDR3 protein is CASSELAEAYEQYF. The DNA of the CDR3 is TGTGCCAGCAGTGAACTAGCGGAGGCCTACGAGCAGTACTTC.

The chain carries TRBV7-9 and TRBJ2-1, with 7 bases lining up with TRBD2. Germline loops: CDR1 SEHNR, CDR2 FQNEAQ (reference sequence). The CDR3 totals 16 residues. V trimming: 6 bases; J trimming: 3 bases; junction bases outside the gene matches: 11. CDR3 sequence reads: CASRIPGRENYNEQFF. As DNA, the CDR3 is TGTGCCAGCAGGATACCGGGGCGGGAGAACTACAATGAGCAGTTCTTC.

The CDR3 nucleotides read TGTGCCAGCATTAGGGGACAGGATGTCTCTGGGGCCAACGTCCTGACTTTC. It specifies CASIRGQDVSGANVLTF. V usage is TRBV11-2 and J usage is TRBJ2-6; 8 bases agree with TRBD1. From germline, CDR1 is SGHAT and CDR2 FQNNGV. The CDR3 covers 17 residues. V lost 7 bases to trimming and J lost 0 bases; unmatched junction nucleotides: 8.

The rearrangement uses TRBV9 and TRBJ2-1, with 7 bases that match TRBD1. Germline lookup yields CDR1 SGDLS and CDR2 YYNGEE. V lost 4 bases and J lost 8; bases outside the gene matches: 9. This CDR3 region has 14 residues. CDR3 in DNA: TGTGCCAGCAGCCCCATTTCGACAGGGTATGAGCAGTTCTTC. It is translated as CASSPISTGYEQFF.

The rearrangement uses TRBV5-4 and TRBJ2-7, with D possibly TRBD1 on 6 matching bases. Germline lookup yields CDR1 SGHNT and CDR2 YYREEE (reference sequence). CDR3 length: 13 amino acids. V lost 4 bases and J 0 bases, leaving 8 bases between the germline ends. CDR3 coding DNA: TGTGCCAGCAGCCCACAGGGCTCCTACGAGCAGTACTTC. Protein: CASSPQGSYEQYF. Drawing the rest from reference TRBV5-4 and TRBJ2-7, the complete variable domain is ETGVTQSPTHLIKTRGQQVTLRCSSQSGHNTVSWYQQALGQGPQFIFQYYREEENGRGNFPPRFSGLQFPNYSSELNVNALELDDSALYLCASSPQGSYEQYFGPGTRLTVT.

The chain couples TRBV30 to TRBJ1-2; the D is unclear. Germline lookup yields CDR1 GTSNPN and CDR2 SVGIG (reference sequence). The V gene lost 5 bases and the J gene lost 6 bases, with 16 bases spanning the gap. CDR3 length equals 13 residues. The CDR3 reads CAWGLEGFHGYTF. CDR3 in DNA: TGTGCCTGGGGGTTAGAGGGTTTCCATGGCTACACCTTC. The whole variable domain, filled in from reference TRBV30 and TRBJ1-2, reads SQTIHQWPATLVQPVGSPLSLECTVEGTSNPNLYWYRQAAGRGLQLLFYSVGIGQISSEVPQNLSASRPQDRQFILSSKKLLLSDSGFYLCAWGLEGFHGYTFGSGTRLTVV.

The J gene is TRBJ2-1, the V gene TRBV5-5; D gene uncertain. Trimming removed 4 bases from V and 10 bases from J, with 12 bases in between. This CDR3 has 12 residues. Germline CDR1 and CDR2: SGHKS and YYEKEE (reference sequence). The CDR3 is CASSTQNTEQFF. The CDR3 coding sequence is TGTGCCAGCAGCACACAAAATACCGAGCAGTTCTTC.

This clone has just one count. The chain carries TRBV7-2 and TRBJ1-6; a possible D gene is TRBD1 (5 bases). V lost 8 bases, J lost 8 bases, and 16 bases lay in between. The CDR3 consists of 14 residues. Looked up from germline, CDR1 is SGHTA and CDR2 is FQGNSA. CDR3 residues: CASGRRDSYSPLHF. CDR3 DNA: TGTGCCAGCGGGAGGAGGGACTCCTATTCACCCCTCCACTTT.

The genes are TRBV5-6 and TRBJ1-1; D gene ambiguous. Trimming stripped 6 bases from V and 5 bases from J, with 14 bases between. Germline assignment: CDR1 SGHDT and CDR2 YYEEEE. CDR3 length equals 13 residues. The CDR3 reads CASIKTGGTEAFF. In nucleotides, the CDR3 is TGTGCCAGCATAAAGACGGGAGGAACTGAAGCTTTCTTT.